The 10 T cell receptor beta chains below all came from one sample that was sequenced in a study of T cell repertoires in cytomegalovirus infection. For these TCRs, the target antigens are not known. Each CDR3 protein gets one entry after TCRdb re-called the reads with MiXCR. This table holds approximately 910,000 distinct CDR3 sequences, around a third found once. Sequenced here: cultured CD8+ T cells from PBMCs, sampled from culture after CMV antigen stimulation. These receptors were taken from a human donor in good health (CMV status not recorded). Some clones in this sample may be carry-over from other donors' samples.

Points on this clonotype: One junction end does not reproduce the germline sequence, and a read error may be involved. The chain joins TRBV7-7 to TRBJ2-5, with a tentative D call TRBD2 (7 bases). The CDR3 spans 16 residues. Germline V gives CDR1 SSHAT, CDR2 FNYEAQ (reference sequence). The CDR3 nucleotides are TGTGCTAGCAGCTGGGAGGCGGGGGCAACGACGGGGACCCAGTACTTC. It translates to CASSWEAGATTGTQYF.

This chain connects TRBV5-3 to TRBJ1-1; no clear D gene. TRBV5-3 is placed among ORFs of uncertain function. The CDR3 extends over 13 amino acids. Trimming shortened V by 8 bases and J by 5 bases, and 16 bases separated the two germline ends. CDR3 in amino acids: CASSPLAGTEAFF. The CDR3 DNA sequence: TGTGCCAGCAGCCCCCTGGCGGGGACTGAAGCTTTCTTT.

This clonotype was counted many times. This chain connects TRBV7-8 to TRBJ1-2, with D uncertain. The CDR3 consists of 14 residues. CDR1 SGHVS and CDR2 FQNEAQ come from the germline V gene. V shed 1 base and J shed 1 base, with 7 bases lying between them. CDR3 protein: CASSLETDNYGYTF. CDR3 coding DNA: TGTGCCAGCAGCTTAGAAACAGATAACTATGGCTACACCTTC.

This clonotype was counted between two and nine times. The chain uses TRBV14 and TRBJ2-5; a possible D gene is TRBD2 (5 bases). Germline V gene data show CDR1 as SGHDN and CDR2 as FVKESK. Trimming removed 4 bases at V and 5 bases at J, with 23 bases between. The CDR3 spans 17 residues. CDR3 sequence: CASSPHLGWRYGETQYF. The CDR3 region has the DNA TGTGCCAGCAGCCCTCATTTGGGTTGGAGGTATGGGGAGACCCAGTACTTC. Together with reference TRBV14 and TRBJ2-5, the CDR3 gives the full variable domain: EAGVTQFPSHSVIEKGQTVTLRCDPISGHDNLYWYRRVMGKEIKFLLHFVKESKQDESGMPNNRFLAERTGGTYSTLKVQPAELEDSGVYFCASSPHLGWRYGETQYFGPGTRLLVL.

This clonotype has a handful of counts. The CDR3 reads CASSLKDRPYEQYV. The DNA for the CDR3 is TGTGCCAGCAGCCTTAAGGACCGCCCCTACGAGCAGTACGTC. This chain connects TRBV7-6 to TRBJ2-7; unclear D gene. V shed 5 bases and J shed 2 bases, with 13 bases lying between them. The length of the CDR3 is 14 residues. Germline CDR1 reads SGHVS; CDR2 reads FNYEAQ.

This clonotype was observed a handful of times. The J gene is TRBJ2-1, the V gene TRBV6-1; TRBD2 matches at 11 bases. The CDR3 runs to 13 residues. Trimming removed 10 bases from V and 4 bases from J; junction bases left unmatched: 3. Germline V lookup: CDR1 MNHNS, CDR2 SASEGT. CDR3 protein: CATIAGGYNEQFF. In nucleotides, the CDR3 is TGTGCCACCATAGCGGGGGGGTACAATGAGCAGTTCTTC.

This chain uses TRBV2 with TRBJ1-1; no firm D call. The CDR3 consists of 12 residues. In germline, CDR1 is SNHLY, CDR2 FYNNEI. V gave up 1 base and J gave up 6 bases, with 6 bases separating them. CDR3: CASSEEVAEAFF. In nucleotides, the CDR3 is TGTGCCAGCAGTGAAGAGGTGGCTGAAGCTTTCTTT.

The genes are TRBV7-9 and TRBJ2-5, with 10 bases that match TRBD2. V lost 5 bases, J lost 2 bases, and 2 bases stayed unmatched. Germline loops: CDR1 SEHNR, CDR2 FQNEAQ (reference sequence). The CDR3 contains 14 residues. CDR3 sequence (DNA): TGTGCCAGCAGCCGTAGCGGGGGGCAAGAGACCCAGTACTTC. Protein sequence: CASSRSGGQETQYF.

The chain uses TRBV27 and TRBJ2-3; weak D call: TRBD1 (6 bases). Trimming took off 8 bases at V and 1 base at J, with 13 bases between the two ends. In germline, CDR1 is MNHEY, CDR2 SMNVEV (reference sequence). This CDR3 spans 14 amino acids. CDR3 in DNA: TGTGCCAGCCTATCGGGACAACGCACAGATACGCAGTATTTT. It specifies CASLSGQRTDTQYF.

V usage is TRBV19 and J usage is TRBJ2-5; 8 bases map to TRBD2. CDR3 size: 16 residues. From germline, CDR1 is LNHDA and CDR2 SQIVND (reference sequence). Trimming cost V 5 bases and J 5 bases; bases outside gene matches: 13. The CDR3 sequence is CASSPREGRRMETQYF. DNA for the CDR3: TGTGCCAGTAGTCCTCGGGAGGGACGGCGGATGGAGACCCAGTACTTC.